Listed here is a single T cell receptor beta chain. Antigen specificity is unknown. The PCR used 60 Vbeta and 13 Jbeta primers. Clones were sequenced by immunoSEQ multiplex PCR, and TCRdb holds only the in-frame ones, with some missing. The data show around 170,000 clones, with about four fifths seen just once and roughly 2.6% held by the top ten. The sample belongs to a study of cytomegalovirus exposure and HLA in healthy donors. Study outcomes and limitations: In a later analysis, across HLA loci, associated TCR counts were highest for DRB1, lowest for HLA-C. For most TCR beta V segments, an earlier analysis put the productive rate at about 90% or about 30% of the time.

V lost 8 bases, J lost 5 bases, and 11 bases stayed unmatched. The CDR3 has 15 residues. Germline V gene data show CDR1 as MNHNS and CDR2 as SASEGT. Each donor was healthy, and each was a bone marrow donor. The TCR was taken from a woman aged 50 to 60 in good health and CMV-seropositive. The specimen sequenced was PBMCs. V and J are TRBV6-1 and TRBJ2-2; 7 bases map to TRBD1. CDR3 in amino acids: CASERADRMTGELFF. CDR3 DNA sequence: TGTGCCAGCGAAAGGGCGGACAGGATGACCGGGGAGCTGTTTTTT.